This TCR beta chain was identified during a study of T cell repertoires in cytomegalovirus infection. Study at large: CMV epitopes, recently identified HLA-C-restricted and well-studied HLA-B-restricted, were used. The study's findings and limits: Dominating the ex vivo response were HLA-C-restricted CMV-specific TCR beta clonotypes.

TCRdb reprocessed the reads with MiXCR, giving one entry per CDR3 protein. This table holds hundreds of thousands of distinct CDR3 sequences, more than 40% found once. Per the germline V gene, CDR1 is MNHEY and CDR2 is SMNVEV (reference sequence). This CDR3 has 14 residues. Unmatched junction bases numbered 9, after V lost 6 bases and J lost 5 bases. This clonotype was detected only a few times. As yet, its antigen is unknown. The receptor was derived from a human donor in good health (CMV status not recorded). Some clones in this sample may be carry-over from other donors' samples. The sample in question was cultured PBMCs, obtained from culture after CMV antigen stimulation. The chain recombines TRBV27 with TRBJ2-7, with 8 bases that match TRBD1. The CDR3 protein is CASRQSGGGHEQYF. CDR3 nucleotide sequence: TGTGCCAGCAGACAATCAGGGGGCGGGCACGAGCAGTACTTC.